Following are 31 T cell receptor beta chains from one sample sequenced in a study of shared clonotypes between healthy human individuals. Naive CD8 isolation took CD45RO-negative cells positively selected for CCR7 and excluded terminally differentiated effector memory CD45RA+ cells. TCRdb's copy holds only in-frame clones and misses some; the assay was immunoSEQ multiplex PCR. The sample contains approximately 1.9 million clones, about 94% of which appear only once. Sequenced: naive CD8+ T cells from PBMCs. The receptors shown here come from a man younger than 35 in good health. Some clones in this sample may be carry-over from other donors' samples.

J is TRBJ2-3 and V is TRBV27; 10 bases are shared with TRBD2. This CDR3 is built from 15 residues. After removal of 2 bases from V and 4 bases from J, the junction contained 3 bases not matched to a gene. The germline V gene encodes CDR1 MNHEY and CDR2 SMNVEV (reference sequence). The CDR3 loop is CASSLLAGVSDTQYF. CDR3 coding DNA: TGTGCCAGCAGTTTACTAGCGGGAGTGTCAGATACGCAGTATTTT.

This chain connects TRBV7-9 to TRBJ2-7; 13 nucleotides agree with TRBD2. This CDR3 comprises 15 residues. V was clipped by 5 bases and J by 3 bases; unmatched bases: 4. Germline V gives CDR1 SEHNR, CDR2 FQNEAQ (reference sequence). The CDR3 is CASSARTSGSYEQYF. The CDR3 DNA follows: TGTGCCAGCAGCGCCCGGACTAGCGGGAGCTACGAGCAGTACTTC.

The CDR3 protein is CASNQPAGTSQFWPDTQYF. The CDR3 bases are TGTGCCAGCAATCAACCAGCGGGGACCTCCCAATTTTGGCCAGATACGCAGTATTTT. V usage is TRBV28 and J usage is TRBJ2-3, with TRBD2 matching over 7 bases. Germline lookup yields CDR1 MDHEN and CDR2 SYDVKM. With V trimmed by 7 bases and J by 4 bases, 23 bases remained unmatched. The CDR3 covers 19 residues.

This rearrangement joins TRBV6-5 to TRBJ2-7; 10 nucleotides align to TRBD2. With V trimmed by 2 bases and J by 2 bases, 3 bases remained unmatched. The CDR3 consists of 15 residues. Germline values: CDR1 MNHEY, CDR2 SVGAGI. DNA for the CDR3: TGTGCCAGCAGTTACCCAACTAGCGGGACCTACGAGCAGTACTTC. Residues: CASSYPTSGTYEQYF.

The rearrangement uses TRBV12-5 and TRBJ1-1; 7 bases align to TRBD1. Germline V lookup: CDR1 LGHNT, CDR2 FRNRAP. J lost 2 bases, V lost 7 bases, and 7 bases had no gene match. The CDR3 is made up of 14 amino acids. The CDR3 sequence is CASAPGTANTEAFF. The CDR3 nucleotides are TGTGCTAGTGCCCCGGGGACAGCTAACACTGAAGCTTTCTTT.

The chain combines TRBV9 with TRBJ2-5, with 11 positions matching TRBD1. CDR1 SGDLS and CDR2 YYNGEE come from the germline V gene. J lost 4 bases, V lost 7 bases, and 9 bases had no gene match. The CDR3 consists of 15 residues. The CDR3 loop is CASEPGQGAGETQYF. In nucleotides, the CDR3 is TGTGCCAGCGAACCTGGACAGGGGGCGGGAGAGACCCAGTACTTC.

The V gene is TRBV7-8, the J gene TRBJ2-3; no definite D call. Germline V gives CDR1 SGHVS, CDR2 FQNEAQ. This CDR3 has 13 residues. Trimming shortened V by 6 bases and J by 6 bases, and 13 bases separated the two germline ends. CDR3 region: CASSSERTDTQYF. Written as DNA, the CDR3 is TGTGCCAGCAGTTCCGAGAGAACTGATACGCAGTATTTT. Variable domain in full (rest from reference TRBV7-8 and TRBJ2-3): GAGVSQSPRYKVAKRGQDVALRCDPISGHVSLFWYQQALGQGPEFLTYFQNEAQLDKSGLPSDRFFAERPEGSVSTLKIQRTQQEDSAVYLCASSSERTDTQYFGPGTRLTVL.

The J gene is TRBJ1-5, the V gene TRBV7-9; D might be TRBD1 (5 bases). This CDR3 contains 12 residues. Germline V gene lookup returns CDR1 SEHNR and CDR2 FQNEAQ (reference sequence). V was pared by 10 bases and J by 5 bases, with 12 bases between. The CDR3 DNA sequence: TGTGCCACCCAATGGGGGGATCAGCCCCAGCATTTT. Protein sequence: CATQWGDQPQHF.

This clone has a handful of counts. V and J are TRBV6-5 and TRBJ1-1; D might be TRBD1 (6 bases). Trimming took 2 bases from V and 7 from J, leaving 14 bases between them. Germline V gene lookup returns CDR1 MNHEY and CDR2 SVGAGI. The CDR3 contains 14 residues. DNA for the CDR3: TGTGCCAGCAGTTACGGGGGGCAGGGTAGTGAAGCTTTCTTT. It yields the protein CASSYGGQGSEAFF.

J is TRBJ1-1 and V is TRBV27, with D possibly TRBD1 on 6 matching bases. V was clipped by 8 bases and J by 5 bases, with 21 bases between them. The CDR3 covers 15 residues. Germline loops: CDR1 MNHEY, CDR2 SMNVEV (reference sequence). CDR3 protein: CASSYSGTQWTEAFF. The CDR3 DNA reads TGTGCCAGCTCCTACTCCGGGACACAGTGGACTGAAGCTTTCTTT.

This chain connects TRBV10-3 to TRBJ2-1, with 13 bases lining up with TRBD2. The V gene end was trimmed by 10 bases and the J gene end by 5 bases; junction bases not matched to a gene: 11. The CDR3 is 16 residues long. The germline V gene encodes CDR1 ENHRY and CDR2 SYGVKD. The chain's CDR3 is CATTYTGTSGDNEQFF. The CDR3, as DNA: TGTGCCACTACCTACACCGGGACTAGCGGGGACAATGAGCAGTTCTTC.

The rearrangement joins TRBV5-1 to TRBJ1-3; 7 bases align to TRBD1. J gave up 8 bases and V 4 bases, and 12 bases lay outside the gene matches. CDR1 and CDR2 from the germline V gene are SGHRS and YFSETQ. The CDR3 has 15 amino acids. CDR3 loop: CASSLLGQSLDTIYF. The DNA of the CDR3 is TGCGCCAGCAGCCTACTGGGACAGTCCTTGGACACCATATATTTT. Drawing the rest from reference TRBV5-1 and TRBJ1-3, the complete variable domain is KAGVTQTPRYLIKTRGQQVTLSCSPISGHRSVSWYQQTPGQGLQFLFEYFSETQRNKGNFPGRFSGRQFSNSRSEMNVSTLELGDSALYLCASSLLGQSLDTIYFGEGSWLTVV.

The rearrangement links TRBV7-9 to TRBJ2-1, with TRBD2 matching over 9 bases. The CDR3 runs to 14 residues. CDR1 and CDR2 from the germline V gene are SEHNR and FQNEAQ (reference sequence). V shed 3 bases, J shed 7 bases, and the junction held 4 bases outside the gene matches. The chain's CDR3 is CASSLETSGNEQFF. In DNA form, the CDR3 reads TGTGCCAGCAGCTTGGAGACTAGCGGTAATGAGCAGTTCTTC.

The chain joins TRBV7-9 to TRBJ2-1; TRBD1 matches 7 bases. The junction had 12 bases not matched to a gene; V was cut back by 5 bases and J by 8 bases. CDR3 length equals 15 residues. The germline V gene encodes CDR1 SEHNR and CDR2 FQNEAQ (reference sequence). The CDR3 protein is CASSPRDSIGHEQFF. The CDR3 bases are TGTGCCAGCAGCCCCCGGGACAGCATCGGCCATGAGCAGTTCTTC.

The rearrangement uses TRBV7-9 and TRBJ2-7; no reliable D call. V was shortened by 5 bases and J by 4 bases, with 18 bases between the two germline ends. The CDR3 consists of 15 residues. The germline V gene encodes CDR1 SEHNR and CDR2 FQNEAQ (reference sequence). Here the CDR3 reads CASSPTNEGVYEQYF. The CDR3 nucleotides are TGTGCCAGCAGCCCAACCAACGAAGGCGTATACGAGCAGTACTTC.

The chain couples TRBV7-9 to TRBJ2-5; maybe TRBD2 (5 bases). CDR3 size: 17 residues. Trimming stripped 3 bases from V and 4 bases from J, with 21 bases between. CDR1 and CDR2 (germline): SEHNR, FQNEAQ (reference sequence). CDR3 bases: TGTGCCAGCAGCTTCGGGTCTTTGGGCTCGAGGGCAGAGACCCAGTACTTC. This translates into CASSFGSLGSRAETQYF.

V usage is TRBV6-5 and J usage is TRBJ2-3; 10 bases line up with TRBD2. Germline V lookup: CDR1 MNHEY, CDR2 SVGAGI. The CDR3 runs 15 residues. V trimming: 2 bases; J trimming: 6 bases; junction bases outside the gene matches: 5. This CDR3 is CASSYLAGAWDTQYF. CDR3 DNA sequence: TGTGCCAGCAGTTACCTAGCGGGAGCCTGGGATACGCAGTATTTT.

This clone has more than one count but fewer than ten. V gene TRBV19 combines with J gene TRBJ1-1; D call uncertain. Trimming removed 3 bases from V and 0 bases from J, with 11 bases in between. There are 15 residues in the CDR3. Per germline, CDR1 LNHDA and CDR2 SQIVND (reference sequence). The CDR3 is CASSIIAAVNTEAFF. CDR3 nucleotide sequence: TGTGCCAGTAGTATTATAGCAGCCGTGAACACTGAAGCTTTCTTT.

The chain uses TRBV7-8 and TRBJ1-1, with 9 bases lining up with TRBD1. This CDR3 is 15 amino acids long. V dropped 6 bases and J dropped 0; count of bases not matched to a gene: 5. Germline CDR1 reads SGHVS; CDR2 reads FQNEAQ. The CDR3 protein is CASRVNRGLNTEAFF. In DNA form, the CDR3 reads TGTGCCAGCAGGGTTAACAGGGGGCTGAACACTGAAGCTTTCTTT. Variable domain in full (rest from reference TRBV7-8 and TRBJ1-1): GAGVSQSPRYKVAKRGQDVALRCDPISGHVSLFWYQQALGQGPEFLTYFQNEAQLDKSGLPSDRFFAERPEGSVSTLKIQRTQQEDSAVYLCASRVNRGLNTEAFFGQGTRLTVV.

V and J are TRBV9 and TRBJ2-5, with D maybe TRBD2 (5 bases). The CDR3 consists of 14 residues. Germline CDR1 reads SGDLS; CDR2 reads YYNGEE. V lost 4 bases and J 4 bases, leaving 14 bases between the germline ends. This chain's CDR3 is CASSPRDESETQYF. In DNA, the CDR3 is TGTGCCAGCAGCCCGAGGGATGAGTCAGAGACCCAGTACTTC.

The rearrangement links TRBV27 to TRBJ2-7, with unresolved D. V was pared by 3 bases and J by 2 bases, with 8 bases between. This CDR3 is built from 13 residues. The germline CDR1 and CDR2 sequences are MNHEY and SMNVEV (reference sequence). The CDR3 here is CASSLDGPYEQYF. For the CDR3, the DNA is TGTGCCAGCAGTTTGGACGGACCCTACGAGCAGTACTTC.

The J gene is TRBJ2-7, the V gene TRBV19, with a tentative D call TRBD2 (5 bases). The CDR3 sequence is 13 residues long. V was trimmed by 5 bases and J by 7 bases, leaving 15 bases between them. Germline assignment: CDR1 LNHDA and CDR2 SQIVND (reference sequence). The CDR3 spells CASSPRARGEQYF. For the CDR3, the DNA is TGTGCCAGTAGTCCGAGGGCCCGTGGGGAGCAGTACTTC.

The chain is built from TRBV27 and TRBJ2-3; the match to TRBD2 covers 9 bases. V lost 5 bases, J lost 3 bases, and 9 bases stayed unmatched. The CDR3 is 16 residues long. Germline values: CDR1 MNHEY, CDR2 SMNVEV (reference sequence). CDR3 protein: CASSPFSGSGTDTQYF. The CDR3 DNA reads TGTGCCAGCAGTCCGTTTAGCGGGAGTGGGACAGATACGCAGTATTTT.

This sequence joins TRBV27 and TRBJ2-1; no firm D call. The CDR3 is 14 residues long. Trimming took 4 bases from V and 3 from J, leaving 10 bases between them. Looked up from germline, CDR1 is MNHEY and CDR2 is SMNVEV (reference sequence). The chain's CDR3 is CASSYGVGYNEQFF. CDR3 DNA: TGTGCCAGCAGTTATGGGGTTGGCTACAATGAGCAGTTCTTC.

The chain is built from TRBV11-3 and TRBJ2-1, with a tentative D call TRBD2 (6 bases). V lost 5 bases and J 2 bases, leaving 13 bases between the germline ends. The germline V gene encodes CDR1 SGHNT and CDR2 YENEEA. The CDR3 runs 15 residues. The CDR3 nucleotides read TGTGCCAGCAGCCCCCGGGAGCGCCCCTACAATGAGCAGTTCTTC. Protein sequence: CASSPRERPYNEQFF.

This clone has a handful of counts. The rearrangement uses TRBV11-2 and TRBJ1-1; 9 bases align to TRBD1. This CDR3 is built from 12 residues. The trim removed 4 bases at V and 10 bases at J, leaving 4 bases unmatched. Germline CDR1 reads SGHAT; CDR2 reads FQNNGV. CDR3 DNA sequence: TGTGCCAGCAGCTGGGACAGGGATAGAGCTTTCTTT. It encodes CASSWDRDRAFF.

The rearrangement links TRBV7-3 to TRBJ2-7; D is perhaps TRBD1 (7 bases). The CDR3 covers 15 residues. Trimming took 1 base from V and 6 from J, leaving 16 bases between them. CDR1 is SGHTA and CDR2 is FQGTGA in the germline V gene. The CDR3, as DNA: TGTGCCAGCAGCTTAATTGCAGGGGGGTTAGCCGAGCAGTACTTC. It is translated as CASSLIAGGLAEQYF.

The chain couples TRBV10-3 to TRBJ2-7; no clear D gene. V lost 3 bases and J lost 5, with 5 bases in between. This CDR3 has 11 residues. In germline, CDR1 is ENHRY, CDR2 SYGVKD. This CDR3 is CAISENNEQYF. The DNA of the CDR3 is TGTGCCATCAGTGAAAACAACGAGCAGTACTTC.

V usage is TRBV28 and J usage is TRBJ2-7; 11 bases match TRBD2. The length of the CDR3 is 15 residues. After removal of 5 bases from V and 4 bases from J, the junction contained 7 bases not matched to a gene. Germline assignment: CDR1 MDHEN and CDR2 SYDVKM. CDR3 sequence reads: CASSILAGVTYEQYF. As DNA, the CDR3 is TGTGCCAGCAGTATACTAGCGGGAGTAACTTACGAGCAGTACTTC. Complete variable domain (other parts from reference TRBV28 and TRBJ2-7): DVKVTQSSRYLVKRTGEKVFLECVQDMDHENMFWYRQDPGLGLRLIYFSYDVKMKEKGDIPEGYSVSREKKERFSLILESASTNQTSMYLCASSILAGVTYEQYFGPGTRLTVT.

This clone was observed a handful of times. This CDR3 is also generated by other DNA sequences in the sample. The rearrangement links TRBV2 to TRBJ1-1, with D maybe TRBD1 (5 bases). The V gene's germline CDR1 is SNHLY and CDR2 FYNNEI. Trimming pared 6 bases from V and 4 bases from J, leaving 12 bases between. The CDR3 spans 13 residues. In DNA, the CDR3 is TGTGCCAGCAGCGCGCGGGGGGGCACTGAAGCTTTCTTT. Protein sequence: CASSARGGTEAFF.

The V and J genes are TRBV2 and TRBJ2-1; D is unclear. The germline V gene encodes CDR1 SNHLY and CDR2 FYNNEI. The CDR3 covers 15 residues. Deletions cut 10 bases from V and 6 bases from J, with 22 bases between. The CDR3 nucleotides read TGTGCCACTTCTCCTCAGGCCGTCGTCAGCAATGAGCAGTTCTTC. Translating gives CATSPQAVVSNEQFF.